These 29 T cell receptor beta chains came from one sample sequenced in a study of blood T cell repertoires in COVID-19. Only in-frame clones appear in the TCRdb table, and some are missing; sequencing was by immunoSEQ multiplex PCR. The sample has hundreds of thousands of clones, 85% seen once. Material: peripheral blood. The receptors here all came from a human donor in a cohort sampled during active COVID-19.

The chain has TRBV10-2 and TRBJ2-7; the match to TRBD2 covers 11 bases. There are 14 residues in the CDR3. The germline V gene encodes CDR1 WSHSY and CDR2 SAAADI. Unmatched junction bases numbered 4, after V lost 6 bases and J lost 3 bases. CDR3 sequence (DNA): TGCGCCAGCAGAGGGACTAGCGGCTTCTACGAGCAGTACTTC. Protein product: CASRGTSGFYEQYF.

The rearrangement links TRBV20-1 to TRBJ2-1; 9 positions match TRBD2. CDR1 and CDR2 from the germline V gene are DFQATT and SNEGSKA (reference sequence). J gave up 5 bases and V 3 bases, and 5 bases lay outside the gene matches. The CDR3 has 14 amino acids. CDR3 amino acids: CSASQGLANNEQFF. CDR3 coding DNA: TGCAGTGCTAGTCAGGGACTAGCTAACAATGAGCAGTTCTTC.

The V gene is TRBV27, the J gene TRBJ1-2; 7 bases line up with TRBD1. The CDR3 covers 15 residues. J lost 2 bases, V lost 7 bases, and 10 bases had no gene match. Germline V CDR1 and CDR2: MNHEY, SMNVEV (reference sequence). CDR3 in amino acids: CASKGPRQGNYGYTF. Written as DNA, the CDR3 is TGTGCCAGCAAGGGCCCCCGACAGGGCAACTATGGCTACACCTTC.

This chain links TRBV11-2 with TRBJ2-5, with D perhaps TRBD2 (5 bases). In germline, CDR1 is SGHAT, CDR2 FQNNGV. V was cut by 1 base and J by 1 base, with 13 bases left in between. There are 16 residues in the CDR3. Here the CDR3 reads CASSLGVARPQETQYF. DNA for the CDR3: TGTGCCAGCAGCTTAGGGGTAGCGCGACCCCAAGAGACCCAGTACTTC.

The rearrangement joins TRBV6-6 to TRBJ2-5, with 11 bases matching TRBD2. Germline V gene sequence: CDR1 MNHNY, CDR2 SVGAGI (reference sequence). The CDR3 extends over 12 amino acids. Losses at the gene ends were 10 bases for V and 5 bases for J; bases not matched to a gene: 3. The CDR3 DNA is TGTGCCATAGCGGGAGGGCCTGAGACCCAGTACTTC. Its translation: CAIAGGPETQYF.

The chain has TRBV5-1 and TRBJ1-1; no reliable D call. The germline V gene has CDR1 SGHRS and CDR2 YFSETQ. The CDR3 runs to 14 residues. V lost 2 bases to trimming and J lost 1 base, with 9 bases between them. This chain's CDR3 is CASSFGPRNTEAFF. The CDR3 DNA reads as TGCGCCAGCAGCTTCGGTCCCCGGAACACTGAAGCTTTCTTT.

As DNA, the CDR3 is TGTGCCAGCAGCCAATTCACTTCCACCGGGGAGCTGTTTTTT. As protein: CASSQFTSTGELFF. This chain uses TRBV3-1 (or the pseudogene TRBV3-2) with TRBJ2-2; D uncertain. With 2 bases removed from V and 4 bases from J, the gap between germline ends came to 8 bases. The CDR3 is made up of 14 amino acids. From germline, CDR1 is LGHDT and CDR2 YNNKEL (reference sequence).

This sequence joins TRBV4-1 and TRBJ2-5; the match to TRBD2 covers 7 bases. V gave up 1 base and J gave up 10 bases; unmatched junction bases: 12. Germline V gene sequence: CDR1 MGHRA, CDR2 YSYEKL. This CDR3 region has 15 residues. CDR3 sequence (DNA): TGCGCCAGCAGCCAAGGCGGGACTAACACCCTGGACCAGTACTTC. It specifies CASSQGGTNTLDQYF.

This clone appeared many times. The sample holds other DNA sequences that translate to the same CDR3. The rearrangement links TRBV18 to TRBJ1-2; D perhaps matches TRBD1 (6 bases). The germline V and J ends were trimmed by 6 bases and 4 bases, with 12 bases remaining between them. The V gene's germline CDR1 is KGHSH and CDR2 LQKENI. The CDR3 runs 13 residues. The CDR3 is CASSRGQIYGYTF. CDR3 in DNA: TGTGCCAGCTCCCGGGGACAAATCTATGGCTACACCTTC. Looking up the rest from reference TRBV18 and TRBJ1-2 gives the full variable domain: NAGVMQNPRHLVRRRGQEARLRCSPMKGHSHVYWYRQLPEEGLKFMVYLQKENIIDESGMPKERFSAEFPKEGPSILRIQQVVRGDSAAYFCASSRGQIYGYTFGSGTRLTVV.

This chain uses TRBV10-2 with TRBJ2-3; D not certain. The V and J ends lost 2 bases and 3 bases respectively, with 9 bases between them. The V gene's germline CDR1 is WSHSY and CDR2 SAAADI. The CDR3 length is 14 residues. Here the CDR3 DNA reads TGCGCCAGCAGTGAGAGCTTAGCAACAGATACGCAGTATTTT. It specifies CASSESLATDTQYF.

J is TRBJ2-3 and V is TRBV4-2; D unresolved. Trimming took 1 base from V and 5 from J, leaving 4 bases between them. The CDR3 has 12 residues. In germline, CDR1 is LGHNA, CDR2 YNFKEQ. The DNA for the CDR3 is TGTGCCAGCAGCCAAGCTCGAGATACGCAGTATTTT. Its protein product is CASSQARDTQYF.

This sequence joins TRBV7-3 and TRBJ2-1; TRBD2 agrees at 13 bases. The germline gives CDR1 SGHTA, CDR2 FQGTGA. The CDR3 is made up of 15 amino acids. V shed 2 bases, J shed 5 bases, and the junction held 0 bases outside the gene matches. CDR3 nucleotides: TGTGCCAGCAGCTTAGGGACTAGCGGGGACAATGAGCAGTTCTTC. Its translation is CASSLGTSGDNEQFF.

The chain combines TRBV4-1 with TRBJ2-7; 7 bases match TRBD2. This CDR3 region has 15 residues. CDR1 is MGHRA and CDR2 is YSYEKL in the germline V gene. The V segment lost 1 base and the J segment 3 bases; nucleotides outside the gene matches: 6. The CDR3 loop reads CASSQGLADVYEQYF. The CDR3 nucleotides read TGCGCCAGCAGCCAAGGGCTAGCGGACGTCTACGAGCAGTACTTC.

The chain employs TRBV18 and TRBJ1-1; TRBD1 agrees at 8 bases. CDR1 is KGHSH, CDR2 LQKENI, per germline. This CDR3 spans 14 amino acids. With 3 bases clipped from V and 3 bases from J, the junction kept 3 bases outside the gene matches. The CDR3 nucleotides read TGTGCCAGCTCACCTCAGGGGGCTGACACTGAAGCTTTCTTT. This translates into CASSPQGADTEAFF.

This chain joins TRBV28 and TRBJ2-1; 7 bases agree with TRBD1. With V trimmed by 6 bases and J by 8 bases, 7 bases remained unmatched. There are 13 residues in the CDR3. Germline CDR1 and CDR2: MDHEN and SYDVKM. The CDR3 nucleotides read TGTGCCAGCAGACTAAATGACAGGGATGAGCAGTTCTTC. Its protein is CASRLNDRDEQFF.

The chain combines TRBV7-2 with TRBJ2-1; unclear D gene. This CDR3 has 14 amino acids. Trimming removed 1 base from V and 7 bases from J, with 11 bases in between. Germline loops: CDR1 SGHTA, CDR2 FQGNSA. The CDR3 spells CASSLGPSGNEQFF. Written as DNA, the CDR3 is TGTGCCAGCAGCTTAGGGCCCTCCGGGAATGAGCAGTTCTTC.

The CDR3 region has the DNA TGTGCCACCAGCAGTATCCTCCAGGGGGAGATTCCCGTTGATCAGCCCCAGCATTTT. Translated: CATSSILQGEIPVDQPQHF. V and J are TRBV15 and TRBJ1-5; TRBD1 aligns across 7 bases. From germline, CDR1 is LNHNV and CDR2 YYDKDF (reference sequence). The CDR3 runs to 19 residues. V gave up 3 bases and J gave up 5 bases; unmatched junction bases: 19.

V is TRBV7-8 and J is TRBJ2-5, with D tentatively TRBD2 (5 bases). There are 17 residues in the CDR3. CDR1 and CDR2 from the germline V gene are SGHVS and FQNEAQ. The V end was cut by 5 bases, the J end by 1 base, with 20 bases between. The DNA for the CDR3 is TGTGCCAGCAGCCCACCCGGGGTGACTTTACCCCAAGAGACCCAGTACTTC. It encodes CASSPPGVTLPQETQYF.

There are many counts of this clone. The CDR3 nucleotides read TGTGCCAGCACCCTGGAAGACAGCAGACCCTACGAGCAGTACTTC. Its translation: CASTLEDSRPYEQYF. The rearrangement uses TRBV6-5 and TRBJ2-7; weak D call: TRBD1 (5 bases). This CDR3 has 15 amino acids. With 7 bases removed from V and 2 bases from J, the gap between germline ends came to 18 bases. CDR1 MNHEY and CDR2 SVGAGI come from the germline V gene.

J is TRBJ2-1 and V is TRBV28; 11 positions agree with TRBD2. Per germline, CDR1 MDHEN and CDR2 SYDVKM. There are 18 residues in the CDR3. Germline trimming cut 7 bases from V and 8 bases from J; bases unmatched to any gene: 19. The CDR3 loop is CASTSPGLAAGVGYEQFF. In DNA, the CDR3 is TGTGCCAGCACGAGCCCGGGACTAGCGGCCGGCGTGGGGTATGAGCAGTTCTTC.

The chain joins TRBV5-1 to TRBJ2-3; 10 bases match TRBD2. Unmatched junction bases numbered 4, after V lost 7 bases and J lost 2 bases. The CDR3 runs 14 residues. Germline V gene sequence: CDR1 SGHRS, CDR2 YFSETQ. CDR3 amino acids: CASQLAGATDTQYF. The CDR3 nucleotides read TGCGCCAGCCAGCTAGCGGGAGCCACAGATACGCAGTATTTT.

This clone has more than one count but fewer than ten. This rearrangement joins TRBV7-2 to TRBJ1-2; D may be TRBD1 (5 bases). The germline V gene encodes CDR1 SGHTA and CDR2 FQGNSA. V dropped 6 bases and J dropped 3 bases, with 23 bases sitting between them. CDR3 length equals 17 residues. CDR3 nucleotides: TGTGCCAGCAGTTTCCTCTTGGCTCGACAGTCCGACTATGGCTACACCTTC. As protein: CASSFLLARQSDYGYTF.

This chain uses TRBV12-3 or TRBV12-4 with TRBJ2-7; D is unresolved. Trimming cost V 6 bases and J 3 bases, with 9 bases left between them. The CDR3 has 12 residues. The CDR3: CASSSHIYEQYF. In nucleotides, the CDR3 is TGTGCCAGCAGCTCCCACATCTACGAGCAGTACTTC.

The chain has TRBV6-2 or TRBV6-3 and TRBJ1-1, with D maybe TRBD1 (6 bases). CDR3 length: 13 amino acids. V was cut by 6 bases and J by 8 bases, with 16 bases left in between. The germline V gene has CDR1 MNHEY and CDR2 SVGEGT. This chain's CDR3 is CASSRNWDKEAFF. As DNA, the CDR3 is TGTGCCAGCAGCCGAAATTGGGACAAGGAAGCTTTCTTT.

CDR3 residues: CASALGGVSYEQYF. DNA for the CDR3: TGTGCTAGTGCTCTAGGGGGGGTCTCCTACGAGCAGTACTTC. The V and J genes are TRBV12-5 and TRBJ2-7; a weak D match, TRBD2 (7 bases). Germline values: CDR1 LGHNT, CDR2 FRNRAP. The V gene lost 7 bases and the J gene lost 0 bases, with 13 bases spanning the gap. The CDR3 is 14 residues long.

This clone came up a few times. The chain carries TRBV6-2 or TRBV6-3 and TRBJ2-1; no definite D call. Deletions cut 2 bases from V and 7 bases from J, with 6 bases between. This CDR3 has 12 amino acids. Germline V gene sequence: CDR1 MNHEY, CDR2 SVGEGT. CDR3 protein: CASSYPGNEQFF. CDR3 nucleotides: TGTGCCAGCAGTTACCCCGGGAATGAGCAGTTCTTC.

The CDR3 here is CASSQPLQVSNQPQHF. The DNA of the CDR3 is TGTGCCAGCAGCCAACCCTTACAGGTCAGCAATCAGCCCCAGCATTTT. The genes are TRBV14 and TRBJ1-5, with a possible D match to TRBD1 (5 bases). From germline, CDR1 is SGHDN and CDR2 FVKESK. The CDR3 contains 16 residues. V dropped 2 bases and J dropped 1 base, with 12 bases sitting between them.

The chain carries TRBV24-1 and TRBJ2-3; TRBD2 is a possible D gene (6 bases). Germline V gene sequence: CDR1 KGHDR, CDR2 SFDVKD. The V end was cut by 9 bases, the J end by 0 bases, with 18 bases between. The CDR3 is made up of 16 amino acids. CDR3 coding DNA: TGTGCCACCCCAAGGTTGCGGGATTCTAGCACAGATACGCAGTATTTT. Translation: CATPRLRDSSTDTQYF.

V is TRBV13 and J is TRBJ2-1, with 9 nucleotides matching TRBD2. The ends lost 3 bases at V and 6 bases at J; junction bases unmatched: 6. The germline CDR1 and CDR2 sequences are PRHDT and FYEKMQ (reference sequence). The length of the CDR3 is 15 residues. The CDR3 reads CASSFQGGRANEQFF. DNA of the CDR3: TGTGCCAGCAGCTTTCAGGGCGGGAGGGCCAATGAGCAGTTCTTC.